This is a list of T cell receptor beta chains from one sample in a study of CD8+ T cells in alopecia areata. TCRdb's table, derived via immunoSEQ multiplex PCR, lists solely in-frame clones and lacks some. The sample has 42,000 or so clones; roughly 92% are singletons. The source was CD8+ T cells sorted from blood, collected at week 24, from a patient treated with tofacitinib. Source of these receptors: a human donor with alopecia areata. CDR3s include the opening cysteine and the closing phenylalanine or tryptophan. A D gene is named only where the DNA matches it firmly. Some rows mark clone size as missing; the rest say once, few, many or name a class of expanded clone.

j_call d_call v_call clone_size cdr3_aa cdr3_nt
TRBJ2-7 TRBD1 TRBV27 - CASSETGGSYEQYF TGTGCCAGCAGTGAGACAGGGGGGTCCTACGAGCAGTACTTC
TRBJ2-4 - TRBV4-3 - CASSQDYGEFTNIQYF TGCGCCAGCAGCCAAGATTACGGGGAGTTTACGAACATTCAGTACTTC
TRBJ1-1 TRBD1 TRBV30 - CAWDTGDTEAFF TGTGCCTGGGACACAGGGGACACTGAAGCTTTCTTT
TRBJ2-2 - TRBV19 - CASGAPSTGELFF TGTGCCAGTGGGGCACCCTCCACCGGGGAGCTGTTTTTT
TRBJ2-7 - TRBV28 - CASSPGDKYSYEQYF TGTGCCAGCAGTCCGGGGGACAAATACTCCTACGAGCAGTACTTC
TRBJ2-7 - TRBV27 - CASSFQGYEQYF TGTGCCAGCAGTTTTCAGGGGTACGAGCAGTACTTC
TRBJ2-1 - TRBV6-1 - CASGPAYNEQFF TGTGCCAGCGGGCCTGCGTACAATGAGCAGTTCTTC
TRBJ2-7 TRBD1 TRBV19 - CASRGTGGPYEQYF TGTGCCAGCAGAGGGACAGGGGGCCCCTACGAGCAGTACTTC
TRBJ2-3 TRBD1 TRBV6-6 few CASTAGTGGIPQYF TGTGCCAGCACCGCCGGGACAGGGGGAATCCCGCAGTATTTT
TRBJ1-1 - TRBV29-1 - CSVFLAPQVRNTEAFF TGCAGCGTTTTCCTGGCACCTCAAGTCAGGAACACTGAAGCTTTCTTT
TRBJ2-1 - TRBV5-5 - CASSPGYNEQFF TGTGCCAGCAGCCCCGGGTACAATGAGCAGTTCTTC
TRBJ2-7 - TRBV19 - CASSSDSYEQYF TGTGCCAGTAGTTCGGACAGCTACGAGCAGTACTTC
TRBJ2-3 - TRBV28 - CASSLQGFSTDTQYF TGTGCCAGCAGTTTGCAGGGTTTCAGCACAGATACGCAGTATTTT
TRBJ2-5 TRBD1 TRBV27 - CASRPRDRPETQYF TGTGCCAGCAGACCGAGGGACAGGCCAGAGACCCAGTACTTC
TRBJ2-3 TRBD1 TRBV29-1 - CSVEEDWTGSRTDTQYF TGCAGCGTTGAAGAGGACTGGACAGGTAGTCGCACAGATACGCAGTATTTT
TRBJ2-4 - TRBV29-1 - CSGSGVSKNIQYF TGCAGCGGATCAGGGGTCTCCAAAAACATTCAGTACTTC
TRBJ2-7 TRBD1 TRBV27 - CASVAVFGQVPYEQYF TGTGCCAGCGTGGCTGTTTTCGGACAGGTTCCCTACGAGCAGTACTTC
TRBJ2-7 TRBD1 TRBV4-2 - CASSQEGTGSYEQYF TGTGCCAGCAGCCAAGAAGGGACAGGGTCCTACGAGCAGTACTTC
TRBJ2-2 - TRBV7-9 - CASSPRDRNTGELFF TGTGCCAGCAGCCCGCGGGACAGAAACACCGGGGAGCTGTTTTTT
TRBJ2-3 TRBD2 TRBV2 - CASSHRLAGSTDTQYF TGTGCCAGCAGTCATCGACTAGCGGGAAGCACAGATACGCAGTATTTT
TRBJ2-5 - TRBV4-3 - CASSQGWGSETQYF TGCGCCAGCAGCCAGGGGTGGGGTTCCGAGACCCAGTACTTC
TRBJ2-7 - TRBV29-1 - CSAIDGSYEQYF TGCAGCGCGATCGACGGGTCCTACGAGCAGTACTTC
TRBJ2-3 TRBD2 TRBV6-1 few CASSEAQGAGGSTDTQYF TGTGCCAGCAGTGAAGCGCAAGGGGCGGGGGGAAGCACAGATACGCAGTATTTT
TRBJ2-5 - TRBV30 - CAWSVLGETQYF TGTGCCTGGAGTGTACTAGGAGAGACCCAGTACTTC
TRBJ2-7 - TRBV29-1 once CSVDDGSYEQYF TGCAGCGTTGACGACGGCTCCTACGAGCAGTACTTC
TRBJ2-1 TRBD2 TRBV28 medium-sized CASRERGVNNEQFF TGTGCCAGCAGGGAGCGGGGGGTAAACAATGAGCAGTTCTTC
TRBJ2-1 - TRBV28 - CASSPQGGSYNEQFF TGTGCCAGCAGCCCCCAGGGGGGCTCCTACAATGAGCAGTTCTTC
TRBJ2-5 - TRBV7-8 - CASSPSLPTAQETQYF TGTGCCAGCAGCCCGTCCTTACCGACAGCCCAAGAGACCCAGTACTTC
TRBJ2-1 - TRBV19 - CASSPYEPSYNEQFF TGTGCCAGTAGCCCTTATGAGCCGTCCTACAATGAGCAGTTCTTC
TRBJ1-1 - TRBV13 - CASSLFRGEGTAEAFF TGTGCCAGCAGCTTATTCCGGGGGGAGGGCACAGCTGAAGCTTTCTTT
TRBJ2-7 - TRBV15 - CATSDPPIYEQYF TGTGCCACCAGCGACCCTCCCATCTACGAGCAGTACTTC
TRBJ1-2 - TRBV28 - CASSPSNYGYTF TGTGCCAGCAGCCCAAGTAACTATGGCTACACCTTC
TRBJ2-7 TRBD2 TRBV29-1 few CSVLGLASSYEQYF TGCAGCGTTCTCGGACTAGCAAGCTCCTACGAGCAGTACTTC
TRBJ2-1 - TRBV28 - CASRGDTTNEQFF TGTGCCAGTCGGGGGGACACTACAAATGAGCAGTTCTTC
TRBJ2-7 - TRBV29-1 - CSVEDRKVVYEQYF TGCAGCGTTGAAGATCGTAAGGTCGTATACGAGCAGTACTTC
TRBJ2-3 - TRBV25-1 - CASSEATDTQYF TGTGCCAGCAGTGAGGCCACAGATACGCAGTATTTT
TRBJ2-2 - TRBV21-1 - CASSKGGDTDTGELFF TGTGCCAGCAGCAAAGGTGGGGACACCGACACCGGGGAGCTGTTTTTT
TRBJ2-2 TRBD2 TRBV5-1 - CASSLEVAGGTGELFF TGCGCCAGCAGCTTGGAAGTAGCGGGGGGAACCGGGGAGCTGTTTTTT
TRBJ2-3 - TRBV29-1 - CSVEPIWRAPGSTDTQYF TGCAGCGTTGAACCTATCTGGCGGGCCCCAGGGAGCACAGATACGCAGTATTTT
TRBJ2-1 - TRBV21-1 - CASSSYSPGNEQFF TGTGCCAGCAGCTCGTACTCTCCGGGGAATGAGCAGTTCTTC
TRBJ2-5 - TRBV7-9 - CASSFTQETQYF TGTGCCAGCAGCTTTACGCAAGAGACCCAGTACTTC
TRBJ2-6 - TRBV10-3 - CAISDPAPGETPTGANVLTF TGTGCCATCAGTGACCCTGCCCCAGGGGAGACCCCGACTGGGGCCAACGTCCTGACTTTC
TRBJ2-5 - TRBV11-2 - CASSLTEEHQETQYF TGTGCCAGCAGCTTGACTGAGGAACACCAAGAGACCCAGTACTTC
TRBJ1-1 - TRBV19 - CASIGGQFLTEAFF TGTGCCAGTATAGGGGGACAATTCTTGACTGAAGCTTTCTTT
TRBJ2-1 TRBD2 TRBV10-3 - CAIKMEASGMNEQFF TGTGCCATCAAAATGGAGGCTAGCGGGATGAATGAGCAGTTCTTC
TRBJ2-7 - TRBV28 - CASSLGSEQYF TGTGCCAGCAGTTTAGGGAGCGAGCAGTACTTC
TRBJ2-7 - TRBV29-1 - CSVETDSSYEQYF TGCAGCGTTGAAACGGACAGCTCCTACGAGCAGTACTTC
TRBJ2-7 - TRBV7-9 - CASSSAGRRNYEQYF TGTGCCAGCAGCTCCGCGGGACGCCGGAACTACGAGCAGTACTTC
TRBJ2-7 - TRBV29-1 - CSVEGQFSYEQYF TGCAGCGTTGAAGGGCAGTTCTCCTACGAGCAGTACTTC
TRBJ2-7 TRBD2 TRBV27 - CASRPSGDYYEQYF TGTGCCAGCAGACCTAGCGGGGACTACTACGAGCAGTACTTC
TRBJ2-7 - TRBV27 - CASSPRDATYEQYF TGTGCCAGCAGTCCCAGGGACGCCACCTACGAGCAGTACTTC
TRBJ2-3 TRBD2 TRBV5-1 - CASSPTSGGTEDTQYF TGCGCCAGCAGCCCAACTAGCGGGGGGACCGAAGATACGCAGTATTTT
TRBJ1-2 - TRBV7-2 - CASSFSEQTNYGYTF TGTGCCAGCAGCTTCAGCGAACAGACAAACTATGGCTACACCTTC
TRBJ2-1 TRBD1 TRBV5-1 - CASRQLDRGLPYNEQFF TGCGCCAGCAGACAACTGGATAGGGGGCTCCCCTACAATGAGCAGTTCTTC
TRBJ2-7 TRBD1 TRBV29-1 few CSVESSDRAYEQYF TGCAGCGTTGAATCTTCGGACAGGGCCTACGAGCAGTACTTC
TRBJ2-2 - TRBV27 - CASSLPTGTGELFF TGTGCCAGCAGTTTACCCACAGGGACCGGGGAGCTGTTTTTT
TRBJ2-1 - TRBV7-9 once CASSLEGLVNEQFF TGTGCCAGCAGCTTAGAGGGACTTGTGAACGAGCAGTTCTTC
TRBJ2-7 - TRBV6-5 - CASGTTSYEQYF TGTGCCAGCGGGACAACCTCCTACGAGCAGTACTTC
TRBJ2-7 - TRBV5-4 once CASSLEGVNYEQYF TGTGCCAGCAGCTTGGAGGGGGTAAACTACGAGCAGTACTTC
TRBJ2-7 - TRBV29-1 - CSVVPADSYEQYF TGCAGCGTTGTCCCGGCCGACTCCTACGAGCAGTACTTC